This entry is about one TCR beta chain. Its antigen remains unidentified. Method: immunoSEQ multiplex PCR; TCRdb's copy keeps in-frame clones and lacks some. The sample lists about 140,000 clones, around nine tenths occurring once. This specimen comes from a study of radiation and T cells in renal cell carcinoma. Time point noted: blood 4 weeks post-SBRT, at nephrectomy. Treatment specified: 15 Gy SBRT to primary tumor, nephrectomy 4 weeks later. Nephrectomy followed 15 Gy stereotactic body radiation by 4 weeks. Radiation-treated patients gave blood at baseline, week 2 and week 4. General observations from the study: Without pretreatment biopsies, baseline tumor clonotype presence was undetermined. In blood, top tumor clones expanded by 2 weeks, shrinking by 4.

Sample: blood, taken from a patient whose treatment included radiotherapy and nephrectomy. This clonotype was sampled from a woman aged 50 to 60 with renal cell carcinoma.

The CDR3, as DNA: TGTGCCGGGTCGACAGGAGCTAACTATGGCTACACCTTC. This translates into CAGSTGANYGYTF. The chain combines TRBV30 with TRBJ1-2; D might be TRBD1 (6 bases). Germline assignment: CDR1 GTSNPN and CDR2 SVGIG (reference sequence). The ends were cut back, 8 bases at V and 0 bases at J, with 13 bases in the middle. CDR3 size: 13 residues.